A single T cell receptor (beta chain) is shown here with its context. This sample was taken from a study of blood T cell repertoires in COVID-19. The method was immunoSEQ multiplex PCR; TCRdb's version includes in-frame clones alone and lacks a portion of them. The profile shows about 350,000 clones, roughly 90% of them singletons. Material: PBMCs or T cells enriched from blood (not recorded which). The sequence was obtained from a woman aged 25 to 39 who had been exposed to COVID-19.

CDR3 loop: CASILAFGPNTEAFF. CDR3 nucleotides: TGTGCCAGCATTCTAGCATTTGGGCCGAACACTGAAGCTTTCTTT. The chain joins TRBV11-2 to TRBJ1-1; D remains unclear. Germline values: CDR1 SGHAT, CDR2 FQNNGV. With 7 bases removed from V and 1 base from J, the gap between germline ends came to 16 bases. The CDR3 contains 15 residues.